Listed here are 21 T cell receptor beta chains from one sample, sequenced in a study of shared clonotypes between healthy human individuals. Assay used: immunoSEQ multiplex PCR; TCRdb lists only in-frame clones, some missing. The sample lists over 850,000 clones; 75% to 80% were seen once. The sample was memory CD4+ T cells from PBMCs. Described subset: CD45RA-negative fraction. Receptor source: a man aged 18-30 years in good health. Some clones in this sample may be carry-over from other donors' samples.

The chain has TRBV2 and TRBJ2-7; no clear D. The CDR3 totals 12 residues. Looked up from germline, CDR1 is SNHLY and CDR2 is FYNNEI. The germline V and J ends were trimmed by 7 bases and 4 bases, with 11 bases remaining between them. In nucleotides, the CDR3 is TGTGCCAGCACCTCTGACACGTACGAGCAGTACTTC. Translating gives CASTSDTYEQYF.

This sequence joins TRBV9 and TRBJ2-1; the D is unclear. The CDR3 length is 14 residues. The V end was cut by 4 bases, the J end by 6 bases, with 14 bases between. Germline CDR1 and CDR2: SGDLS and YYNGEE. Here the CDR3 DNA reads TGTGCCAGCAGCCCCTTATGGGTCAGCAATGAGCAGTTCTTC. Translation: CASSPLWVSNEQFF.

This clone was recorded a few times. This chain uses TRBV29-1 with TRBJ1-3; 10 nucleotides line up with TRBD1. J lost 6 bases, V lost 5 bases, and 16 bases had no gene match. This CDR3 region has 17 residues. CDR1 SQVTM and CDR2 ANQGSEA come from the germline V gene. As DNA, the CDR3 is TGCAGCGTTCGACTTCGACCGGGACAGGGGAAATTAAACACCATATATTTT. Amino acid sequence: CSVRLRPGQGKLNTIYF. The full variable domain, its missing parts supplied by reference TRBV29-1 and TRBJ1-3, is SAVISQKPSRDICQRGTSLTIQCQVDSQVTMMFWYRQQPGQSLTLIATANQGSEATYESGFVIDKFPISRPNLTFSTLTVSNMSPEDSSIYLCSVRLRPGQGKLNTIYFGEGSWLTVV.

This chain connects TRBV14 to TRBJ2-7, with a possible D match to TRBD2 (5 bases). Deletions cut 8 bases from V and 0 bases from J, with 8 bases between. The CDR3 is made up of 12 amino acids. CDR1 and CDR2 (germline): SGHDN, FVKESK. CDR3 coding DNA: TGTGCCAGCTTGGACTCCTCCTACGAGCAGTACTTC. Encoded protein: CASLDSSYEQYF. Complete variable domain (other parts from reference TRBV14 and TRBJ2-7): EAGVTQFPSHSVIEKGQTVTLRCDPISGHDNLYWYRRVMGKEIKFLLHFVKESKQDESGMPNNRFLAERTGGTYSTLKVQPAELEDSGVYFCASLDSSYEQYFGPGTRLTVT.

This chain uses TRBV25-1 with TRBJ2-3; D is perhaps TRBD2 (6 bases). Germline-derived CDR1 and CDR2 are MGHDK and SYGVNS. Trimming shortened V by 2 bases and J by 2 bases, and 17 bases separated the two germline ends. The length of the CDR3 is 17 residues. The CDR3 region has the DNA TGTGCCAGCAGTGAAGGCCCCGGGACTGGCCTCACAGATACGCAGTATTTT. Protein product: CASSEGPGTGLTDTQYF. Drawing the rest from reference TRBV25-1 and TRBJ2-3, the complete variable domain is EADIYQTPRYLVIGTGKKITLECSQTMGHDKMYWYQQDPGMELHLIHYSYGVNSTEKGDLSSESTVSRIRTEHFPLTLESARPSHTSQYLCASSEGPGTGLTDTQYFGPGTRLTVL.

About this clone itself: This CDR3 is also generated by other DNA sequences in the sample. The rearrangement joins TRBV5-1 to TRBJ1-1; D is undetermined. The ends were cut back, 0 bases at V and 4 bases at J, with 7 bases in the middle. The germline gives CDR1 SGHRS, CDR2 YFSETQ. The CDR3 is 13 residues long. The CDR3 region has the DNA TGCGCCAGCAGCTTGGCGGGAATCACTGAAGCTTTCTTT. It translates to CASSLAGITEAFF.

The V call is TRBV6-5, the J call TRBJ1-5; D may be TRBD1 (5 bases). There are 14 residues in the CDR3. Germline V gives CDR1 MNHEY, CDR2 SVGAGI. V dropped 5 bases and J dropped 6 bases, with 14 bases sitting between them. For the CDR3, the DNA is TGTGCCAGCAGTACGGAGGGACGCGGTCAGCCCCAGCATTTT. It is translated as CASSTEGRGQPQHF.

V usage is TRBV5-1 and J usage is TRBJ1-1; D might be TRBD1 (5 bases). The CDR3 extends over 13 amino acids. Germline CDR1 and CDR2: SGHRS and YFSETQ. V was trimmed by 4 bases and J by 0 bases, leaving 7 bases between them. CDR3 residues: CASSQTVNTEAFF. DNA for the CDR3: TGCGCCAGCAGCCAGACAGTGAACACTGAAGCTTTCTTT.

This clone appeared once. The chain links TRBV9 to TRBJ1-2; 7 bases match TRBD1. The CDR3 is 15 amino acids. CDR1 is SGDLS, CDR2 YYNGEE, per germline. V gave up 4 bases and J gave up 7 bases; unmatched junction bases: 13. The CDR3 is CASSPRRDSTIGYTF. The CDR3 bases are TGTGCCAGCAGCCCGAGAAGGGACAGCACTATTGGCTACACCTTC.

The V gene is TRBV7-2, the J gene TRBJ2-1; D ambiguous. Per the germline V gene, CDR1 is SGHTA and CDR2 is FQGNSA. The CDR3 runs 15 residues. The V gene lost 2 bases and the J gene lost 2 bases, with 10 bases spanning the gap. CDR3 loop: CASSLMGGTYNEQFF. In DNA, the CDR3 is TGTGCCAGCAGCTTAATGGGCGGTACCTACAATGAGCAGTTCTTC.

This chain connects TRBV25-1 to TRBJ2-2, with TRBD1 identical over 8 bases. The germline V gene has CDR1 MGHDK and CDR2 SYGVNS. The V segment lost 5 bases and the J segment 9 bases; nucleotides outside the gene matches: 5. CDR3 size: 13 residues. CDR3 DNA: TGTGCCAGCAGTAAGCAGGGGGCTTGGGAGCTGTTTTTT. This sequence encodes CASSKQGAWELFF. Supplemented by reference TRBV25-1 and TRBJ2-2, the full variable domain reads EADIYQTPRYLVIGTGKKITLECSQTMGHDKMYWYQQDPGMELHLIHYSYGVNSTEKGDLSSESTVSRIRTEHFPLTLESARPSHTSQYLCASSKQGAWELFFGEGSRLTVL.

The chain is built from TRBV28 and TRBJ2-7; possibly TRBD1 for D (6 bases). The CDR3 has 16 amino acids. Germline V gene lookup returns CDR1 MDHEN and CDR2 SYDVKM. Deletions cut 7 bases from V and 5 bases from J, with 24 bases between. This CDR3 is CASNKAGAGSLNEQYF. The CDR3 DNA is TGTGCCAGCAATAAGGCAGGGGCAGGCTCGTTGAACGAGCAGTACTTC.

The chain links TRBV5-4 to TRBJ1-4; possible D gene TRBD1, 6 bases. This CDR3 is 16 amino acids long. Between the trimmed V and J ends, which lost 2 bases and 8 bases, there was a span of 19 bases. Germline CDR1 SGHNT, CDR2 YYREEE (reference sequence). Here the CDR3 reads CASSFGGGMAEEKLFF. CDR3 nucleotide sequence: TGTGCCAGCAGCTTCGGGGGGGGCATGGCTGAGGAAAAACTGTTTTTT.

The J gene is TRBJ2-7, the V gene TRBV11-2; D may be TRBD2 (5 bases). There are 15 residues in the CDR3. CDR1 and CDR2 from the germline V gene are SGHAT and FQNNGV. The germline V and J ends were trimmed by 5 bases and 6 bases, with 20 bases remaining between them. CDR3 sequence: CASSITGPRGTEQYF. CDR3 nucleotides: TGTGCCAGCAGCATAACCGGGCCTCGGGGAACCGAGCAGTACTTC.

This clone has at least ten counts. CDR3 protein: CASSPTGNRPTAGNTIYF. DNA of the CDR3: TGTGCCAGCAGCCCGACAGGGAATAGGCCGACTGCTGGAAACACCATATATTTT. The chain couples TRBV4-2 to TRBJ1-3; 7 nucleotides match TRBD1. J was trimmed by 2 bases and V by 4 bases; bases with no gene match: 14. This CDR3 comprises 18 residues. CDR1 LGHNA and CDR2 YNFKEQ come from the germline V gene.

A note on this clone: The sample contains more than one DNA sequence encoding this CDR3. This chain joins TRBV7-9 and TRBJ2-5, with 11 bases fitting TRBD2. The V and J ends lost 3 bases and 2 bases, in that order; junction bases with no gene match: 2. This CDR3 has 15 residues. Germline V CDR1 and CDR2: SEHNR, FQNEAQ (reference sequence). CDR3: CASSLGLAAQETQYF. CDR3 bases: TGTGCCAGCAGCTTGGGACTAGCGGCACAAGAGACCCAGTACTTC.

The V call is TRBV5-1, the J call TRBJ2-5, with D possibly being TRBD1 or TRBD2 (6 bases each). The J call may be in error: the DNA end matches TRBJ2-7 better. CDR1 and CDR2 from the germline V gene are SGHRS and YFSETQ. This CDR3 region has 15 residues. The CDR3 coding sequence is TGCGCCAGCAGCCCGGGGGCGGCAGGGACCTACGAGCAGTACTTC. Its translation is CASSPGAAGTYEQYF.

This clone was seen more than once but under ten times. This chain uses TRBV7-2 with TRBJ1-2; 10 nucleotides agree with TRBD1. V trimming: 7 bases; J trimming: 3 bases; junction bases outside the gene matches: 5. The CDR3 extends over 14 amino acids. Looked up from germline, CDR1 is SGHTA and CDR2 is FQGNSA. CDR3 sequence: CASKRQGADYGYTF. CDR3 coding DNA: TGTGCCAGCAAGAGACAGGGGGCGGACTATGGCTACACCTTC.

The genes are TRBV9 and TRBJ2-5; 10 positions agree with TRBD2. This CDR3 comprises 15 residues. The ends lost 3 bases at V and 2 bases at J; junction bases unmatched: 4. In germline, CDR1 is SGDLS, CDR2 YYNGEE. CDR3 in amino acids: CASSALAGSQETQYF. The CDR3, as DNA: TGTGCCAGCAGCGCACTAGCGGGGTCACAAGAGACCCAGTACTTC.

The table lists this clone with a few counts. The chain links TRBV25-1 to TRBJ2-2; 9 nucleotides line up with TRBD2. The CDR3 is 15 amino acids. Trimming took 6 bases from V and 4 from J; bases not matched to a gene: 6. Germline V gene data show CDR1 as MGHDK and CDR2 as SYGVNS. The CDR3 reads CASRASSGTTGELFF. In nucleotides, the CDR3 is TGTGCCAGCAGGGCGTCTAGCGGGACCACCGGGGAGCTGTTTTTT.

This clone occurred many times. The rearrangement joins TRBV7-9 to TRBJ2-4; D may be TRBD2 (6 bases). Trimming removed 5 bases at V and 9 bases at J, with 14 bases between. The germline gives CDR1 SEHNR, CDR2 FQNEAQ (reference sequence). The CDR3 loop spans 13 amino acids. The CDR3 protein is CASSAGRRGIQYF. The CDR3 nucleotides are TGTGCCAGCAGCGCAGGCAGGCGGGGCATTCAGTACTTC.